This TCR beta chain was recovered during a study of human T cells and chemical hapten exposure (dated by TCRdb to about 2021). For the wider study: For sensitization, 2% DPC in acetone was applied to a 2 cm by 2 cm area of upper inner arm skin. This study followed changes in the peripheral blood TCR repertoire in vivo during primary and secondary sensitization of alopecia patients to the hapten diphenylcyclopropenone (DPC). Blood samples were taken from patients before sensitization (week 0) and then at 2, 6 and about 24 weeks after DPC sensitization. Blood for TCR sequencing was provided by twenty-nine alopecia patients at one to four time points (pre-sensitization, 2, 6 and 24 weeks). Patients additionally received weekly therapeutic DPC doses to the scalp throughout the roughly 24-week study period. Patch testing was performed on the upper back with Finn chambers containing 0.01% DPC, and the patch tests were scored after 6 days according to International Contact Dermatitis Research Group standards. Most of the patients in the cohort were female, and the cohort covered alopecia areata with under or over 50% scalp involvement, alopecia totalis and alopecia universalis. Libraries were pooled for sequencing, and per-sample TCR yields varied mainly because of small differences in library volumes within the pool.

Results the study describes overall, beyond this receptor: DPC sensitization did not change the number of TCRs with a frequency above 1 in 1000, and there was no evidence of changes in global repertoire structure. Patch test score correlated positively with the number of PT1 expanded TCRs, reaching significance at thresholds 8, 16 and 32 but not at 4. Repeated subsampling changed both the strength of the expansion versus patch-test correlation and the threshold at which that correlation became significant. Compared with pre-sensitization or healthy control sets, expanded TCRs formed significantly more large CDR3 similarity clusters, which is consistent with antigen-driven responses. Alopecia, a presumed autoimmune disease, was present in all patients, so the immune response of the patients might differ from that of healthy individuals.

Sample time point, as interpreted from the label and publication: pre-sensitization, week 0. The treatment or condition label, read with the paper, signifies: therapeutic diphenylcyclopropenone sensitization with weekly scalp DPC. At each patch-test visit, blood was drawn before the patch test was applied. Patients were considered eligible if aged 18 to 70, diagnosed with alopecia and deemed suitable for DPC therapy, and patients were excluded if pregnant. Unfractionated whole blood was collected in Tempus Blood RNA tubes, and total RNA was extracted from that blood. This clonotype was observed at least ten times. Its antigen remains undetermined. Nothing much larger sits one base from this clone, and base qualities are not available. The library was obtained by RACE. The data were produced on a NextSeq 500. During library preparation, unique molecular identifiers were attached to individual cDNA molecules so that TCRs could be counted in a quantitative, reproducible way. Both TCR alpha and TCR beta chains were sequenced from each blood RNA sample. The authors' analysis ran thus. Samples had a median of about 96,000 TCRs, with a range from about 23,224 to 690,600. V, J and CDR3 annotation of the TCR reads was carried out using the Decombinator software suite. For PS versus PT1 abundance plots, all samples were subsampled to the same number of TCRs (28,000). Expanded TCRs were defined as absent before sensitization and observed at least eight times at the 2-week time point. The public sequencing data were trimmed at Q25 with fastp and processed into clonotypes with MiXCR by TCRdb, which kept only in-frame beta chains. Merged by CDR3 protein, the rows form single entries marked with the most common genes and DNA. The V and J calls here are based on TCRdb, not the publication. The sample includes more than 250,000 distinct CDR3 sequences, with approximately 7.5% observed a single time. The top ten clones comprise 0.9% to 1.5% of the sample.

Reading the germline V gene gives CDR1 MNHEY and CDR2 SVGAGI. Relative to germline, V is 6 bases shorter and J is 2 bases shorter, with 8 bases between their ends. The CDR3 numbers 13 residues from cysteine through phenylalanine. Only CDR3 DNA is held: 39 bases, read in frame from base 1. Recombination linked TRBV6-5 to TRBJ1-5; a confident D gene designation cannot be given. The TCR comes from a young man with alopecia areata. Some clones in this sample may be carry-over from other donors' samples. The source was whole blood, collected in connection with sensitization to the hapten diphenylcyclopropenone (DPC). The DNA sequence follows: TGTGCCAGCAGCGCTGGGGGCAATCAGCCCCAGCATTTT. It is translated as CASSAGGNQPQHF.